This TCR beta chain was found in a study of T cell responses to AZD1222 COVID-19 vaccine. Notes on the study in general: Unmutated regions of variants are reportedly targeted by nearly half of spike-specific TCRs.

Some clones are missing from TCRdb's copy, which holds only in-frame ones; the method was immunoSEQ multiplex PCR. The sample carries some 120,000 clones, about 88% recorded once. In regard to this clone: Its antigen is as yet unknown.

Germline lookup yields CDR1 MNHNS and CDR2 SASEGT. The CDR3 covers 14 residues. Trimming pared 1 base from V and 7 bases from J, leaving 10 bases between. Second doses at about 4 or about 12 weeks were pooled. The starting material was peripheral blood, obtained 28 days after the second AZD1222 dose. The receptor was isolated from an adult who received the AZD1222 COVID-19 vaccine. This rearrangement joins TRBV6-1 to TRBJ2-2, with D hard to call. CDR3 nucleotides: TGTGCCAGCAGTGAAGTCGCGCGTCTCGGGGAGCTGTTTTTT. Amino acid sequence: CASSEVARLGELFF.